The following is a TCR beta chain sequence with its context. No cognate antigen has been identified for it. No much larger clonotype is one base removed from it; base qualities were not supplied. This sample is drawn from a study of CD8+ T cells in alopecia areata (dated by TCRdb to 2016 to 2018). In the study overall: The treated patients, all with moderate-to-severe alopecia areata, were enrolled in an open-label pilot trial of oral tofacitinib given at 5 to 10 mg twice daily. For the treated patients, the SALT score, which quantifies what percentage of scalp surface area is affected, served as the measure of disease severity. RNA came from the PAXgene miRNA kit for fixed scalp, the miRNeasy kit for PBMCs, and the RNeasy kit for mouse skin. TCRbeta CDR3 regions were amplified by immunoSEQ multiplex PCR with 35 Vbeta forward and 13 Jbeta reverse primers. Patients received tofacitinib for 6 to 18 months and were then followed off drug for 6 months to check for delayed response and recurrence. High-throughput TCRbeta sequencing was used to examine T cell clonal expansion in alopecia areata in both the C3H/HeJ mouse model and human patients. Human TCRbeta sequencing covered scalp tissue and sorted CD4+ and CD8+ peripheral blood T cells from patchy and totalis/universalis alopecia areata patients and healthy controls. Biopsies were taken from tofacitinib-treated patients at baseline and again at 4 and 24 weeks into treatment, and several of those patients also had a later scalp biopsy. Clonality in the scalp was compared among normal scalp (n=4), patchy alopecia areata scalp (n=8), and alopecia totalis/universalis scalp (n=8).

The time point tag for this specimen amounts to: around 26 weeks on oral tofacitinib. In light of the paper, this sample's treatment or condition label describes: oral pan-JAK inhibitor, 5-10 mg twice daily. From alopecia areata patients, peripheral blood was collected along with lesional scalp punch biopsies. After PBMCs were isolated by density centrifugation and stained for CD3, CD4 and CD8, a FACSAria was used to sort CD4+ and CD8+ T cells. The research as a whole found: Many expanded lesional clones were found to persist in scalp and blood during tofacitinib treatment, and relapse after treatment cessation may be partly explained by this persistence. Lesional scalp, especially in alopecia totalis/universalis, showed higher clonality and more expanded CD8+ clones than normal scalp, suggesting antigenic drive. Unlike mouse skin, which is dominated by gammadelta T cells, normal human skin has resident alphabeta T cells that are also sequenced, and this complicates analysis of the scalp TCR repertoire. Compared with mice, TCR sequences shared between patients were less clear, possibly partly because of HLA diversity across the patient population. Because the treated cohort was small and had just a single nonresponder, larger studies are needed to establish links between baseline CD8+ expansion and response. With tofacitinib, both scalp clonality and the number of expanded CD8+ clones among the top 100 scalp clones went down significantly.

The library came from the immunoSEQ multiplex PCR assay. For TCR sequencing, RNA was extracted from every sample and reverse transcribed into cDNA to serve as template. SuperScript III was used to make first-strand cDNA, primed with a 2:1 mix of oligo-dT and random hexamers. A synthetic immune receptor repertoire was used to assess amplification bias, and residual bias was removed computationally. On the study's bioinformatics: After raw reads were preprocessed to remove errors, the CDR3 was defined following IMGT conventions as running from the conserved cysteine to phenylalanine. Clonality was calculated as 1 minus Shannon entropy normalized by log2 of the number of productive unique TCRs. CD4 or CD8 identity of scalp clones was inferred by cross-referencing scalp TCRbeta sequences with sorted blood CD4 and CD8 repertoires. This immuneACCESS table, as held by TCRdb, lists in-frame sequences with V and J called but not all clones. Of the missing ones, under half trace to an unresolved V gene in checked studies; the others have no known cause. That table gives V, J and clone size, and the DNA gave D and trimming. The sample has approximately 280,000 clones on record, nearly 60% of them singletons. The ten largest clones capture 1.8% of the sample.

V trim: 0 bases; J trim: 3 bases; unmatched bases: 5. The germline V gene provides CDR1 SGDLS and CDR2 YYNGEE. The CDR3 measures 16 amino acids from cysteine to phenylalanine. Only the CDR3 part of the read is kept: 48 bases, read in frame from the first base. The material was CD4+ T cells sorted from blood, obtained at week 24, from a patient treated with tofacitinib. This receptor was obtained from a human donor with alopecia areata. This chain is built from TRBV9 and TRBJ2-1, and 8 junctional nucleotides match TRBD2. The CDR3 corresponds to CASSVDGGGHYNEQFF. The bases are TGTGCCAGCAGCGTAGACGGCGGGGGGCACTACAATGAGCAGTTCTTC.